Presented here are 18 T cell receptor beta chains from one specimen sequenced in a study of blood T cells in healthy people across ages. A second roughly 6 to 11 cycle PCR used barcoded and J-beta primers. TCRdb used MiXCR to reprocess the 5' RACE reads, holding one entry per CDR3 protein. Of about 1,800,000 distinct CDR3 sequences in the sample, about 30% were seen once. Specimen: blood. These receptors originate from a woman in her twenties or thirties in good health.

This clonotype was detected only a few times. The chain joins TRBV12-3 or TRBV12-4 to TRBJ2-2; D is undetermined. The CDR3 loop spans 15 amino acids. Trimming left V 5 bases short and J 3 bases short, with 13 bases between. This CDR3 reads CASSPRSGYTGELFF. The CDR3 coding sequence is TGTGCCAGCAGTCCCCGCTCTGGTTACACCGGGGAGCTGTTTTTT.

This clonotype was observed a handful of times. One junction end does not reproduce the germline sequence, and a read error may be involved. This chain links TRBV11-2 with TRBJ1-4, with 10 bases lining up with TRBD1. The CDR3 has 15 amino acids. Germline CDR1 reads SGHAT; CDR2 reads FQNNGV. As DNA, the CDR3 is TGTGCCTGCAGCTTAGTCGGGACAGGGGATCGAAAACTGTTTTTT. Its translation: CACSLVGTGDRKLFF. Full variable domain (rest looked up from reference TRBV11-2 and TRBJ1-4): EAGVAQSPRYKIIEKRQSVAFWCNPISGHATLYWYQQILGQGPKLLIQFQNNGVVDDSQLPKDRFSAERLKGVDSTLKIQPAKLEDSAVYLCACSLVGTGDRKLFFGSGTQLSVL.

This clonotype was detected only a few times. The chain carries TRBV10-3 and TRBJ1-4, with D hard to call. Per germline, CDR1 ENHRY and CDR2 SYGVKD. The CDR3 contains 14 residues. Between the trimmed V and J ends, which lost 0 bases and 2 bases, there was a span of 4 bases. The CDR3 DNA reads TGTGCCATCAGTGAGTCGAGTACTAATGAAAAACTGTTTTTT. This gives the protein CAISESSTNEKLFF.

This clonotype was detected a few times. This chain uses TRBV3-1 with TRBJ2-1; no reliable D call. The V and J ends lost 0 bases and 6 bases respectively, with 9 bases between them. The CDR3 loop spans 14 amino acids. Germline V gives CDR1 LGHDT, CDR2 YNNKEL (reference sequence). The CDR3 region has the DNA TGTGCCAGCAGCCAAGATTCTACGGGCAATGAGCAGTTCTTC. Encoded protein: CASSQDSTGNEQFF.

DNA for the CDR3: TGTGCCAGCATTACGCTCCCGGGACAGGCTCCCTCTGGGGCCAACGTCCTGACTTTC. It specifies CASITLPGQAPSGANVLTF. The chain is built from TRBV12-3 or TRBV12-4 and TRBJ2-6, with TRBD1 matching over 8 bases. The CDR3 totals 19 residues. The ends lost 7 bases at V and 0 bases at J; junction bases unmatched: 14.

This clonotype was detected ten times or more. The CDR3 region has the DNA TGCGCCAGCAGCCCTTCTCCAGGGGTGAGCCAAGAGACCCAGTACTTC. Residues: CASSPSPGVSQETQYF. The chain recombines TRBV4-1 with TRBJ2-5; possible D gene TRBD1, 6 bases. CDR1 and CDR2 from the germline V gene are MGHRA and YSYEKL. The V gene lost 4 bases and the J gene lost 1 base, with 16 bases spanning the gap. This CDR3 comprises 16 residues.

The chain carries TRBV9 and TRBJ2-7; TRBD1 is a possible D gene (5 bases). The V and J ends lost 0 bases and 6 bases respectively, with 19 bases between them. CDR1 SGDLS and CDR2 YYNGEE come from the germline V gene. The CDR3 is made up of 16 amino acids. CDR3 sequence: CASSVATDGAQAEQYF. For the CDR3, the DNA is TGTGCCAGCAGCGTAGCTACGGATGGGGCCCAGGCCGAGCAGTACTTC.

The table lists this clonotype with many counts. V usage is TRBV12-3 or TRBV12-4 and J usage is TRBJ2-7; 8 nucleotides line up with TRBD1. Trimming at V came to 3 bases and at J to 6 bases, leaving 10 bases not matched to a gene. The CDR3 extends over 15 amino acids. This CDR3 reads CASSFLDRAEGEQYF. CDR3 sequence (DNA): TGTGCCAGCAGTTTTCTGGACAGGGCAGAGGGCGAGCAGTACTTC.

This rearrangement joins TRBV7-2 to TRBJ2-3; maybe TRBD2 (6 bases). This CDR3 comprises 15 residues. Trimming pared 8 bases from V and 5 bases from J, leaving 20 bases between. The germline gives CDR1 SGHTA, CDR2 FQGNSA. CDR3 sequence: CASGDAGQGRDTQYF. The DNA for the CDR3 is TGTGCCAGCGGCGATGCGGGGCAGGGAAGAGATACGCAGTATTTT.

V usage is TRBV3-1 and J usage is TRBJ1-5; 7 bases align to TRBD1. This CDR3 contains 15 residues. Looked up from germline, CDR1 is LGHDT and CDR2 is YNNKEL (reference sequence). V lost 7 bases, J lost 3 bases, and 9 bases stayed unmatched. The CDR3 DNA reads as TGTGCCAGCACCCACCCGGGACAGATCAATCAGCCCCAGCATTTT. It encodes CASTHPGQINQPQHF. Complete variable domain (other parts from reference TRBV3-1 and TRBJ1-5): DTAVSQTPKYLVTQMGNDKSIKCEQNLGHDTMYWYKQDSKKFLKIMFSYNNKELIINETVPNRFSPKSPDKAHLNLHINSLELGDSAVYFCASTHPGQINQPQHFGDGTRLSIL.

CDR3 nucleotides: TGTGCCAGCAGTTTAAAGTTTGAGCAGTTCTTC. Residues: CASSLKFEQFF. This chain uses TRBV12-3 or TRBV12-4 with TRBJ2-1; D ambiguous. The germline V and J ends were trimmed by 2 bases and 9 bases, with 5 bases remaining between them. The CDR3 consists of 11 residues.

This chain uses TRBV15 with TRBJ2-7, with D perhaps matching TRBD2 (6 bases). Trimming removed 0 bases at V and 7 bases at J, with 13 bases between. There are 14 residues in the CDR3. Germline CDR1 reads LNHNV; CDR2 reads YYDKDF (reference sequence). CDR3 protein: CATSRDGVGGEQYF. The CDR3 DNA reads TGTGCCACCAGCAGAGATGGTGTGGGGGGTGAGCAGTACTTC.

This clonotype was observed a single time. This chain connects TRBV7-6 to TRBJ2-3; no definite D call. Germline V gives CDR1 SGHVS, CDR2 FNYEAQ. The V gene lost 5 bases and the J gene lost 0 bases, with 12 bases spanning the gap. The CDR3 covers 15 residues. Written as DNA, the CDR3 is TGTGCCAGCAGCCAGAGGCTAACTAGCACAGATACGCAGTATTTT. Protein product: CASSQRLTSTDTQYF.

This chain connects TRBV5-1 to TRBJ2-5; 8 nucleotides line up with TRBD1. J was trimmed by 3 bases and V by 0 bases; bases with no gene match: 10. The V gene's germline CDR1 is SGHRS and CDR2 YFSETQ. CDR3 length equals 17 residues. The CDR3 coding sequence is TGCGCCAGCAGCTTGGCTCTTCTCGGGACAGGTGAAGAGACCCAGTACTTC. The encoded protein is CASSLALLGTGEETQYF.

Only a few counts were recorded for this clonotype. The CDR3 spells CASSLFGLAGKYEQYF. The CDR3 DNA is TGTGCCAGCAGCTTATTCGGCCTAGCGGGGAAGTACGAGCAGTACTTC. V and J are TRBV13 and TRBJ2-7, with 9 bases identical to TRBD2. CDR3 length: 16 amino acids. Per germline, CDR1 PRHDT and CDR2 FYEKMQ (reference sequence). Trimming removed 2 bases from V and 4 bases from J; junction bases left unmatched: 9.

In its sample, this clonotype was seen many times. The chain couples TRBV6-6 to TRBJ2-7; possible D gene TRBD1, 5 bases. Germline CDR1 MNHNY, CDR2 SVGAGI (reference sequence). The V end lost 2 bases, the J end lost 0 bases, and 11 bases lay between the germline ends. This CDR3 comprises 15 residues. CDR3 amino acids: CASSYGSDNSYEQYF. As DNA, the CDR3 is TGTGCCAGCAGTTACGGGTCGGACAACTCCTACGAGCAGTACTTC.

With regard to this clonotype: Compared with germline, one end of the junction differs, possibly owing to a read error. The chain recombines TRBV5-1 with TRBJ1-2; TRBD1 might be the D (5 bases). Germline CDR1 and CDR2: SGHRS and YFSETQ. The CDR3 totals 12 residues. The CDR3: CASILAGEGYTF. In nucleotides, the CDR3 is TGCGCCAGCATCTTGGCGGGGGAAGGCTACACCTTC.

This clonotype was recorded at least ten times. The chain carries TRBV6-5 and TRBJ2-7, with TRBD1 matching over 7 bases. Germline trimming cut 2 bases from V and 3 bases from J; bases unmatched to any gene: 4. CDR3 length: 14 amino acids. Per the germline V gene, CDR1 is MNHEY and CDR2 is SVGAGI. The CDR3 sequence: CASSYRTGVYEQYF. Here the CDR3 DNA reads TGTGCCAGCAGTTACCGAACAGGGGTCTACGAGCAGTACTTC.